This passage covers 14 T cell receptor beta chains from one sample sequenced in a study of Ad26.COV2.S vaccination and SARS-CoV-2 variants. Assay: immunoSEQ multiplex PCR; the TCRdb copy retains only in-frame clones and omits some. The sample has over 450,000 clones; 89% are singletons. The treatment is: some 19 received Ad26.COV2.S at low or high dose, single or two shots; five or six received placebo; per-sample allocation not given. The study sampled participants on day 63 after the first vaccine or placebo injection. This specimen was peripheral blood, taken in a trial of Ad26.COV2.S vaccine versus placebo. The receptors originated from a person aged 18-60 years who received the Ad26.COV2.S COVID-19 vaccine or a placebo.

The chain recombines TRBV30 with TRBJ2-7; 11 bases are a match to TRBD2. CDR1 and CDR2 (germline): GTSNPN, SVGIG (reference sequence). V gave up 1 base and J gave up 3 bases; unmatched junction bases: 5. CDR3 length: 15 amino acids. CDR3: CAWSAWTSGHYEQYF. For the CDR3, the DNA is TGTGCCTGGAGTGCATGGACTAGCGGGCACTACGAGCAGTACTTC.

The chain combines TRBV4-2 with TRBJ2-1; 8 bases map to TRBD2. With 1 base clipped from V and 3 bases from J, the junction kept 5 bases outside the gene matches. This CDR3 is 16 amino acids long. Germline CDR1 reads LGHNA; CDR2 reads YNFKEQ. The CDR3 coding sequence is TGTGCCAGCAGCCAAGGTGAGGGACTAGTCTACAATGAGCAGTTCTTC. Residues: CASSQGEGLVYNEQFF.

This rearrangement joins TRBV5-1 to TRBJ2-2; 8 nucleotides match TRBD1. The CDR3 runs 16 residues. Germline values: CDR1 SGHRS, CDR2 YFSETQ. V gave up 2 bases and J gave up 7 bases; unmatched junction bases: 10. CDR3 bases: TGCGCCAGCAGCTTAGGACAGGGACGAGTGGGCGGGGAGCTGTTTTTT. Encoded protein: CASSLGQGRVGGELFF.

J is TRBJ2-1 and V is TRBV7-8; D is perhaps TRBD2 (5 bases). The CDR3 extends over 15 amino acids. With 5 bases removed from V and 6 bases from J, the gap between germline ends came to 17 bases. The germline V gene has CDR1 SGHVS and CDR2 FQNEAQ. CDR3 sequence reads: CASSPRETAANEQFF. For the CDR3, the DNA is TGTGCCAGCAGCCCCCGGGAAACCGCAGCCAATGAGCAGTTCTTC.

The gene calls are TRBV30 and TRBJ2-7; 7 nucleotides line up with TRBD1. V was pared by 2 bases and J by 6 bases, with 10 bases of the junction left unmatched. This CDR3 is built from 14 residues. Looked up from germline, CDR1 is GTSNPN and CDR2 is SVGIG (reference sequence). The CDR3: CAWSRRQGHIEQYF. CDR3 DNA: TGTGCCTGGAGTAGGAGACAGGGTCATATCGAGCAGTACTTC. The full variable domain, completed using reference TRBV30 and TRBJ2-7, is SQTIHQWPATLVQPVGSPLSLECTVEGTSNPNLYWYRQAAGRGLQLLFYSVGIGQISSEVPQNLSASRPQDRQFILSSKKLLLSDSGFYLCAWSRRQGHIEQYFGPGTRLTVT.

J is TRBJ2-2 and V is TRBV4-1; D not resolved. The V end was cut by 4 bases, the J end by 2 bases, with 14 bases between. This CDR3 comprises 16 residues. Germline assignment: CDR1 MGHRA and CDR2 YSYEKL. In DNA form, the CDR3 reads TGCGCCAGCAGCCCCATGGACCCAAGAAACACCGGGGAGCTGTTTTTT. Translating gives CASSPMDPRNTGELFF.

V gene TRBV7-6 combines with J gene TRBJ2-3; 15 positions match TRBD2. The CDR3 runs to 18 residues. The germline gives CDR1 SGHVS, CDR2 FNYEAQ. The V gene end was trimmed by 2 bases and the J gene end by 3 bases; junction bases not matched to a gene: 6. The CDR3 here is CASSLPPGLAGGTDTQYF. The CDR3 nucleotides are TGTGCCAGCAGCTTACCCCCGGGACTAGCGGGAGGAACAGATACGCAGTATTTT.

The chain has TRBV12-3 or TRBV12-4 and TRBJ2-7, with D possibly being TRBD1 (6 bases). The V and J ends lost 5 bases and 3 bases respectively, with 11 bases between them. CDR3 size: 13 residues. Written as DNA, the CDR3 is TGTGCCAGCAGTCACAGGGAATTCTACGAGCAGTACTTC. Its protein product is CASSHREFYEQYF.

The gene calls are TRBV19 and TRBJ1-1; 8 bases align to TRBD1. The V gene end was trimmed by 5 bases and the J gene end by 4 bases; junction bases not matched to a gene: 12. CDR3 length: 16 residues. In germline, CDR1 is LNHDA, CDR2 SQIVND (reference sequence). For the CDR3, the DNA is TGTGCCAGTAGTTGGGGGACAGGAGTTTTCGGCACTGAAGCTTTCTTT. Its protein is CASSWGTGVFGTEAFF. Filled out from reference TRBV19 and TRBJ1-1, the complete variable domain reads DGGITQSPKYLFRKEGQNVTLSCEQNLNHDAMYWYRQDPGQGLRLIYYSQIVNDFQKGDIAEGYSVSREKKESFPLTVTSAQKNPTAFYLCASSWGTGVFGTEAFFGQGTRLTVV.

CDR3 nucleotides: TGTGCCAGCAACGCGGGTCCCTCGGGGGAGCAGTACTTC. It encodes CASNAGPSGEQYF. The chain combines TRBV27 with TRBJ2-7; tentatively, D is TRBD2 (5 bases). Germline V gives CDR1 MNHEY, CDR2 SMNVEV (reference sequence). V lost 7 bases, J lost 7 bases, and 17 bases lay in between. CDR3 length: 13 residues.

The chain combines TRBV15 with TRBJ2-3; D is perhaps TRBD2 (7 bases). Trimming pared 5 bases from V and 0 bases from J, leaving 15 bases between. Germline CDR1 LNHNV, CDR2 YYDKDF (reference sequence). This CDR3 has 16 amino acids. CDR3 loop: CATSPGGRTSTDTQYF. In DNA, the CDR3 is TGTGCCACCAGCCCCGGGGGGCGGACTAGCACAGATACGCAGTATTTT.

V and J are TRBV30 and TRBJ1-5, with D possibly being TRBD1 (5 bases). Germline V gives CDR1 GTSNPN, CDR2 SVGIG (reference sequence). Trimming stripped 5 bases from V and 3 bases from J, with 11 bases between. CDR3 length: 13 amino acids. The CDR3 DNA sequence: TGTGCCTGGGGGGGGGTCAACAATCAGCCCCAGCATTTT. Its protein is CAWGGVNNQPQHF. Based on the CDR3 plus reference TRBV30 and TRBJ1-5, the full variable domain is SQTIHQWPATLVQPVGSPLSLECTVEGTSNPNLYWYRQAAGRGLQLLFYSVGIGQISSEVPQNLSASRPQDRQFILSSKKLLLSDSGFYLCAWGGVNNQPQHFGDGTRLSIL.

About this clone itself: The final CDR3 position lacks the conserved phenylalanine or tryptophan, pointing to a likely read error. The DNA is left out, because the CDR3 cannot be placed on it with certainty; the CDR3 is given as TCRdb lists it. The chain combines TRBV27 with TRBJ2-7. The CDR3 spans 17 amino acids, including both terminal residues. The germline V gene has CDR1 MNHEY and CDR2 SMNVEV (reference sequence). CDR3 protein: CASSLRARLKSSVAVKT.

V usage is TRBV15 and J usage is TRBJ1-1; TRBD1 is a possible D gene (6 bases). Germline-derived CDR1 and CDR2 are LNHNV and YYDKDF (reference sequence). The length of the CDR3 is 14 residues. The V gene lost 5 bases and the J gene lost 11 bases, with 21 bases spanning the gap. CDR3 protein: CATSLGGGRNQAFF. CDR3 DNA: TGTGCCACCAGCCTCGGTGGGGGGCGGAACCAGGCTTTCTTT.